A single sample gave rise to the 3 T cell receptor beta chains below, sequenced in a study of a mutant IDH1 vaccine in newly diagnosed glioma. Assay used: immunoSEQ multiplex PCR; TCRdb lists only in-frame clones, some missing. The table has tens of thousands of clones, 91% seen once. Time point defined: week 5, during vaccination. Vaccination used 300 ug of mutant IDH1 20-mer peptide per dose, with topical imiquimod. These receptors lack a known antigen. This specimen was PBMCs, taken from a glioma patient whose treatment included an IDH1 peptide vaccine. The receptor set was obtained from a woman between 45 and 60 years old with glioma.

The chain is built from TRBV5-1 and TRBJ1-1; D not resolved. The germline CDR1 and CDR2 sequences are SGHRS and YFSETQ. Trimming stripped 0 bases from V and 1 base from J, with 7 bases between. The CDR3 contains 14 residues. In DNA form, the CDR3 reads TGCGCCAGCAGCTTGGCTTCTTCGAACACTGAAGCTTTCTTT. Residues: CASSLASSNTEAFF.

The CDR3 spells CAWSASDSYEQYF. CDR3 coding DNA: TGTGCCTGGAGTGCTAGCGACTCCTACGAGCAGTACTTC. The chain couples TRBV30 to TRBJ2-7, with TRBD2 as a possible D gene (6 bases). Germline CDR1 GTSNPN, CDR2 SVGIG (reference sequence). This CDR3 has 13 amino acids. Between the trimmed V and J ends, which lost 1 base and 0 bases, there was a span of 7 bases.

The count of this clone is one. The chain combines TRBV28 with TRBJ1-4; tentative D call: TRBD1 (5 bases). CDR3 length equals 14 residues. Germline assignment: CDR1 MDHEN and CDR2 SYDVKM. With 3 bases removed from V and 9 bases from J, the gap between germline ends came to 14 bases. The CDR3 is CASSFGTPKQKLFF. CDR3 nucleotides: TGTGCCAGCAGTTTCGGGACCCCGAAGCAAAAACTGTTTTTT.